This entry lists 19 T cell receptor beta chains sequenced from one sample in a study of T cells in Graves' hyperthyroidism and ophthalmopathy. The investigators amplified TCR beta CDR3 regions from RNA transcripts. First-round RT-PCR targeting the TCR CDR3 was performed with the HTBI primer set. TCRdb recomputed calls from the multiplex PCR reads with MiXCR, one row per CDR3 protein. The profile shows about 540,000 distinct CDR3 sequences, approximately 44% of them singletons. Sequenced material: peripheral blood or thyroid tissue (not recorded which). All receptors come from a young woman with Graves' hyperthyroidism.

This clonotype was seen at least ten times. In nucleotides, the CDR3 is TGTGCCAGCAGCCAAACCGGGGTAGCGGGCTACACCTTC. Amino acid sequence: CASSQTGVAGYTF. The chain has TRBV7-2 and TRBJ1-2; D is undetermined. This CDR3 comprises 13 residues. The V end lost 5 bases, the J end lost 8 bases, and 15 bases lay between the germline ends. CDR1 and CDR2 (germline): SGHTA, FQGNSA.

The gene calls are TRBV7-2 and TRBJ2-6; 7 nucleotides line up with TRBD1. The CDR3 contains 15 residues. V trimming: 7 bases; J trimming: 4 bases; junction bases outside the gene matches: 7. Germline CDR1 is SGHTA and CDR2 is FQGNSA. The CDR3: CASTPQGSGANVLTF. The CDR3, as DNA: TGTGCCAGCACCCCACAGGGGTCCGGGGCCAACGTCCTGACTTTC.

The chain recombines TRBV10-3 with TRBJ1-1, with D possibly being TRBD1 (5 bases). V was pared by 10 bases and J by 2 bases, with 17 bases between. The CDR3 covers 14 residues. Germline V gene data show CDR1 as ENHRY and CDR2 as SYGVKD. The CDR3 sequence is CASRLVGANTEAFF. Here the CDR3 DNA reads TGTGCCAGCAGGCTTGTAGGGGCAAACACTGAAGCTTTCTTT.

This clonotype was counted between two and nine times. The CDR3 spells CASSISQGAMYEQYF. CDR3 coding DNA: TGTGCCAGTAGTATTTCCCAGGGGGCTATGTACGAGCAGTACTTC. The chain is built from TRBV19 and TRBJ2-7, with 8 bases identical to TRBD1. Looked up from germline, CDR1 is LNHDA and CDR2 is SQIVND (reference sequence). The CDR3 spans 15 residues. Trimming took 3 bases from V and 4 from J; bases not matched to a gene: 8.

The V and J genes are TRBV2 and TRBJ1-2; D is undetermined. V dropped 1 base and J dropped 12 bases, with 0 bases sitting between them. The CDR3 is made up of 8 amino acids. In germline, CDR1 is SNHLY, CDR2 FYNNEI. The CDR3 region has the DNA TGTGCCAGCAGTGAAGACACCTTC. This gives the protein CASSEDTF.

V gene TRBV20-1 combines with J gene TRBJ1-6, with D tentatively TRBD1 (5 bases). V lost 3 bases and J 1 base, leaving 16 bases between the germline ends. CDR1 DFQATT and CDR2 SNEGSKA come from the germline V gene (reference sequence). CDR3 length: 17 amino acids. CDR3 in amino acids: CSARVRGRGSYNSPLHF. The DNA of the CDR3 is TGCAGTGCTAGGGTGAGGGGACGTGGGTCCTATAATTCACCCCTCCACTTT.

This chain links TRBV15 with TRBJ1-4; perhaps TRBD1 as D (5 bases). The germline gives CDR1 LNHNV, CDR2 YYDKDF (reference sequence). The V and J ends lost 0 bases and 5 bases respectively, with 7 bases between them. This CDR3 spans 14 amino acids. CDR3 loop: CATSREDTNEKLFF. Here the CDR3 DNA reads TGTGCCACCAGCAGAGAGGACACGAATGAAAAACTGTTTTTT.

This clonotype occurred many times. The chain links TRBV7-6 to TRBJ1-6; 7 nucleotides align to TRBD1. The CDR3 has 14 amino acids. The V gene end was trimmed by 5 bases and the J gene end by 10 bases; junction bases not matched to a gene: 8. Germline values: CDR1 SGHVS, CDR2 FNYEAQ. The CDR3 protein is CASSQGGPGSPLHF. The CDR3 nucleotides are TGTGCCAGCAGCCAGGGGGGTCCAGGGTCACCCCTCCACTTT.

This sequence joins TRBV2 and TRBJ2-5, with D perhaps assigned TRBD1 or TRBD2 (5 bases each). The germline V and J ends were trimmed by 7 bases and 7 bases, with 13 bases remaining between them. The length of the CDR3 is 12 residues. Looked up from germline, CDR1 is SNHLY and CDR2 is FYNNEI. DNA of the CDR3: TGTGCCAGCACCGAGGGGCCGCCGACCCAGTACTTC. Translated: CASTEGPPTQYF.

The chain employs TRBV9 and TRBJ2-5, with no clear D. Germline assignment: CDR1 SGDLS and CDR2 YYNGEE. This CDR3 contains 12 residues. V was clipped by 3 bases and J by 2 bases, with 5 bases between them. CDR3 region: CASSDPQETQYF. CDR3 DNA sequence: TGTGCCAGCAGCGACCCACAAGAGACCCAGTACTTC.

The chain is built from TRBV7-6 and TRBJ2-7; tentatively, D is TRBD2 (5 bases). V was cut by 9 bases and J by 0 bases, with 18 bases left in between. There are 15 residues in the CDR3. The V gene's germline CDR1 is SGHVS and CDR2 FNYEAQ. CDR3 DNA sequence: TGTGCCAGTAGCGATATTGGGCTCAGCTCCTACGAGCAGTACTTC. It yields the protein CASSDIGLSSYEQYF.

The chain joins TRBV20-1 to TRBJ2-5; 9 bases match TRBD2. The germline gives CDR1 DFQATT, CDR2 SNEGSKA (reference sequence). Trimming removed 1 base from V and 5 bases from J; junction bases left unmatched: 5. The length of the CDR3 is 14 residues. This chain's CDR3 is CSARGAGGIETQYF. CDR3 bases: TGCAGTGCTAGAGGGGCGGGAGGGATTGAGACCCAGTACTTC.

This clonotype was counted at least ten times. This chain connects TRBV24-1 to TRBJ1-5; D not certain. This CDR3 spans 15 amino acids. With 10 bases removed from V and 0 bases from J, the gap between germline ends came to 15 bases. In germline, CDR1 is KGHDR, CDR2 SFDVKD. The CDR3 bases are TGTGCCACGTTCTGCGATCGTTATAGCAATCAGCCCCAGCATTTT. Translation gives CATFCDRYSNQPQHF.

This clonotype was recorded a few times. CDR3 in DNA: TGTGCCTCCGAGTCTCGTCTTACTAACTATGGCTACACCTTC. It encodes CASESRLTNYGYTF. The chain recombines TRBV7-9 with TRBJ1-2; unclear D gene. Trimming cost V 11 bases and J 0 bases, with 16 bases left between them. The germline V gene encodes CDR1 SEHNR and CDR2 FQNEAQ (reference sequence). This CDR3 is built from 14 residues.

This clonotype came up many times. The V and J genes are TRBV10-3 and TRBJ2-2, with D hard to call. The germline gives CDR1 ENHRY, CDR2 SYGVKD. V was cut by 0 bases and J by 3 bases, with 8 bases left in between. The CDR3 is made up of 15 amino acids. The DNA of the CDR3 is TGTGCCATCAGTGAGTCGTGGGCGGACACCGGGGAGCTGTTTTTT. Its translation: CAISESWADTGELFF.

The genes are TRBV20-1 and TRBJ1-3, with D perhaps matching TRBD1 (5 bases). Germline values: CDR1 DFQATT, CDR2 SNEGSKA (reference sequence). CDR3 length equals 15 residues. Trimming removed 6 bases from V and 0 bases from J, with 15 bases in between. The CDR3 region is CSATGTLSSGNTIYF. CDR3 DNA sequence: TGCAGTGCCACGGGGACGTTGAGCTCTGGAAACACCATATATTTT.

Of note for this clonotype: One base away lies a much larger clone, so this may be a sequencing read error. This chain uses TRBV6-1 with TRBJ2-2, with D possibly TRBD2 on 6 matching bases. The CDR3 covers 11 residues. From germline, CDR1 is MNHNS and CDR2 SASEGT. V was clipped by 9 bases and J by 4 bases, with 6 bases between them. CDR3 coding DNA: TGTGCCAGGGGAGGCACCGGGGAGCTGTTTTTT. It yields the protein CARGGTGELFF.

The sample holds a few counts of this clonotype. The chain uses TRBV2 and TRBJ1-1; TRBD1 agrees at 9 bases. This CDR3 comprises 15 residues. V was clipped by 1 base and J by 7 bases; unmatched bases: 7. Germline CDR1 and CDR2: SNHLY and FYNNEI. For the CDR3, the DNA is TGTGCCAGCAGTGAAGGGACAGGGGCACTTCTTGAAGCTTTCTTT. Translating it yields CASSEGTGALLEAFF.

The CDR3 protein is CASSERRTQLQETQYF. In DNA form, the CDR3 reads TGTGCCAGCAGTGAAAGGAGGACCCAACTTCAAGAGACCCAGTACTTC. The rearrangement links TRBV2 to TRBJ2-5; weak D call: TRBD2 (5 bases). Per germline, CDR1 SNHLY and CDR2 FYNNEI. The CDR3 contains 16 residues. The germline V and J ends were trimmed by 2 bases and 2 bases, with 15 bases remaining between them.